The rows below give T cell receptor beta chains drawn from one sample of a study of cytomegalovirus exposure and HLA in healthy donors. The method was immunoSEQ multiplex PCR; TCRdb's version includes in-frame clones alone and lacks a portion of them. The sample contains 110,000 or so clones, 74% of which appear only once. Sequencing was performed on PBMCs. The receptor source for this set is a human donor in good health. Both conserved end residues are part of each CDR3. D genes are given only for firm matches. The listing skips clone size in some rows; elsewhere it reads once, few, many or a size class.

D gene	J gene	clone size	V gene	CDR3 protein	CDR3 DNA
TRBD1	TRBJ1-1	.	TRBV6-1	CASSSGQLEPEAFF	TGTGCCAGCAGCTCGGGACAGCTAGAACCTGAAGCTTTCTTT
.	TRBJ1-2	few	TRBV9	CASSVLDSSGYTF	TGTGCCAGCAGCGTATTGGACAGTTCTGGCTACACCTTC
TRBD2	TRBJ2-6	.	TRBV19	CASSHLRGGRASGANVLTF	TGTGCCAGTAGTCACCTGAGAGGAGGGAGGGCGTCTGGGGCCAACGTCCTGACTTTC
.	TRBJ1-1	.	TRBV5-1	CASGREGNTEAFF	TGCGCCAGCGGACGGGAAGGGAACACTGAAGCTTTCTTT
.	TRBJ1-1	.	TRBV5-6	CASRGGRHVGRAFF	TGTGCCAGCAGGGGGGGAAGACATGTAGGACGAGCTTTCTTT
.	TRBJ2-1	.	TRBV18	CASSPTQGGNGEQFF	TGTGCCAGCTCGCCCACTCAGGGAGGAAATGGTGAGCAGTTCTTC
.	TRBJ2-1	.	TRBV19	CASSTTGINEQFF	TGTGCCAGTAGTACAACGGGGATCAATGAGCAGTTCTTC
TRBD1	TRBJ1-5	once	TRBV29-1	CSVGQGAGQPQHF	TGCAGCGTCGGACAGGGGGCGGGTCAGCCCCAGCATTTT
.	TRBJ1-1	.	TRBV11-1	CASSLDESGGGTEAFF	TGTGCCAGCAGCTTAGATGAATCGGGAGGAGGCACTGAAGCTTTCTTT
TRBD2	TRBJ2-3	.	TRBV5-1	CASSSSPTSGTDTQYF	TGCGCCAGCAGCTCATCCCCGACTAGCGGCACAGATACGCAGTATTTT
.	TRBJ2-1	.	TRBV7-2	CASSLGVGSHYYNEQFF	TGTGCCAGCAGCTTAGGCGTTGGGTCCCACTACTACAATGAGCAGTTCTTC
TRBD1	TRBJ2-3	.	TRBV6-1	CASSESGTVGWGTDTQYF	TGTGCCAGCAGTGAATCCGGGACAGTGGGCTGGGGCACAGATACGCAGTATTTT
.	TRBJ2-2	few	TRBV29-1	CSVGWTHNTGELFF	TGCAGCGTTGGCTGGACTCACAACACCGGGGAGCTGTTTTTT
TRBD2	TRBJ2-3	once	TRBV19	CASSTPRARGLAGADTQYF	TGTGCCAGTAGTACCCCAAGGGCCCGGGGACTAGCGGGAGCCGATACGCAGTATTTT
TRBD2	TRBJ2-1	.	TRBV13	CASSFYSGGRDEQFF	TGTGCCAGCAGCTTCTATAGCGGGGGGAGGGATGAGCAGTTCTTC
.	TRBJ1-1	.	TRBV20-1	CSALGGLEAFF	TGCAGTGCCCTCGGGGGGCTTGAAGCTTTCTTT
.	TRBJ2-7	.	TRBV11-2	CASSFRTAYEQYF	TGTGCCAGCAGCTTTCGGACAGCCTACGAGCAGTACTTC
.	TRBJ2-3	.	TRBV5-6	CASTAWGRSDTQYF	TGTGCCAGCACTGCCTGGGGCAGGTCAGATACGCAGTATTTT
.	TRBJ2-1	.	TRBV18	CASSPERSYNEQFF	TGTGCCAGCTCACCGGAGCGGTCCTACAATGAGCAGTTCTTC
.	TRBJ1-1	.	TRBV10-3	CAISESVGMNTEAFF	TGTGCCATCAGTGAGTCTGTCGGGATGAACACTGAAGCTTTCTTT
TRBD2	TRBJ2-1	.	TRBV30	CAWRTGGVPYNEQFF	TGTGCCTGGAGGACTGGGGGGGTGCCTTACAATGAGCAGTTCTTC
TRBD1	TRBJ1-6	.	TRBV4-2	CASSQDPTGYNSPLHF	TGTGCCAGCAGCCAAGATCCGACAGGGTATAATTCACCCCTCCACTTT
TRBD1	TRBJ2-7	.	TRBV6-1	CASSSTGRYYEQYF	TGTGCCAGCAGCTCGACAGGGAGATACTACGAGCAGTACTTC
.	TRBJ1-5	.	TRBV6-1	CASSERGGASNQPQHF	TGTGCCAGCAGTGAAAGAGGAGGGGCCAGCAATCAGCCCCAGCATTTT
TRBD1	TRBJ1-2	few	TRBV25-1	CASSEGGDRVDGYTF	TGTGCCAGCAGTGAAGGAGGGGACAGGGTGGATGGCTACACCTTC
TRBD2	TRBJ2-7	few	TRBV5-4	CASSPISGSDVSYEQYF	TGTGCCAGCAGCCCGATTAGCGGGAGTGATGTTTCCTACGAGCAGTACTTC
TRBD1	TRBJ2-1	.	TRBV28	CASSSWDRGQFF	TGTGCCAGCAGTTCCTGGGACAGGGGGCAGTTCTTC
TRBD1	TRBJ2-7	.	TRBV4-3	CASSQRTGDYEQYF	TGCGCCAGCAGCCAAAGGACAGGGGACTACGAGCAGTACTTC
.	TRBJ1-5	once	TRBV5-5	CASSLAGRPQAQHF	TGTGCCAGCAGCTTAGCCGGCAGGCCCCAGGCCCAGCATTTT
TRBD2	TRBJ2-5	.	TRBV4-2	CASSRETAGVETQYF	TGTGCCAGCTCGAGGGAAACGGCGGGGGTTGAGACCCAGTACTTC
TRBD2	TRBJ2-1	.	TRBV5-1	CASSFTTSGSSNEQFF	TGCGCCAGCAGCTTTACCACTAGCGGGAGCTCGAATGAGCAGTTCTTC
.	TRBJ1-4	.	TRBV11-3	CASSSDGGEKLFF	TGTGCCAGCAGCTCCGACGGAGGTGAAAAACTGTTTTTT
.	TRBJ1-5	.	TRBV28	CASSLVRQPQHF	TGTGCCAGCAGTTTGGTCCGGCAGCCCCAGCATTTT
TRBD2	TRBJ2-7	.	TRBV7-6	CASSLGLAGGSSSYEQYF	TGTGCCAGCAGCTTAGGATTAGCGGGAGGTTCGTCCTCCTACGAGCAGTACTTC
.	TRBJ2-5	.	TRBV2	CASSSRGETQYF	TGTGCCTCATCGTCTCGAGGAGAGACCCAGTACTTC
TRBD2	TRBJ2-1	few	TRBV5-1	CASSGGLAATLYNEQFF	TGCGCCAGCAGCGGCGGACTAGCGGCCACGTTATACAATGAGCAGTTCTTC
.	TRBJ1-5	few	TRBV4-2	CASSQDQANSNQPQHF	TGTGCCAGCAGCCAAGATCAGGCGAATAGCAATCAGCCCCAGCATTTT
TRBD2	TRBJ2-5	.	TRBV5-1	CASSFRAGAIQETQYF	TGCGCCAGCAGCTTTAGGGCGGGAGCCATCCAAGAGACCCAGTACTTC
.	TRBJ2-1	.	TRBV7-2	CASSLQRYNEQFF	TGTGCCAGCAGCTTGCAGCGATACAATGAGCAGTTCTTC
.	TRBJ1-2	.	TRBV13	CASRSPRDTYYGYTF	TGTGCCAGCAGAAGCCCCCGGGACACCTACTATGGCTACACCTTC
TRBD1	TRBJ2-7	few	TRBV9	CASSVVGTGINEQYF	TGTGCCAGCAGCGTAGTAGGGACAGGGATAAACGAGCAGTACTTC
TRBD1	TRBJ1-2	.	TRBV2	CASSTQGLGYTF	TGTGCCAGCAGTACACAGGGGCTTGGCTACACCTTC
TRBD1	TRBJ1-5	.	TRBV29-1	CSVGGQENQPQHF	TGCAGCGTTGGCGGACAGGAGAATCAGCCCCAGCATTTT
.	TRBJ2-7	few	TRBV14	CASSQGRSYEQYF	TGTGCCAGCAGCCAGGGCAGATCCTACGAGCAGTACTTC
.	TRBJ2-7	few	TRBV29-1	CSALSSDYEQYF	TGCAGCGCACTAAGTTCGGACTACGAGCAGTACTTC
TRBD1	TRBJ1-4	.	TRBV28	CASSFVQGAHEKLFF	TGTGCCAGCAGTTTTGTACAGGGGGCGCATGAAAAACTGTTTTTT
.	TRBJ2-7	.	TRBV2	CASRDRRSYEQYF	TGTGCCAGCAGAGACAGGCGCTCCTACGAGCAGTACTTC
TRBD2	TRBJ2-3	few	TRBV14	CASSQGLAGRSTQYF	TGTGCCAGCAGCCAGGGACTAGCGGGAAGGTCTACGCAGTATTTT